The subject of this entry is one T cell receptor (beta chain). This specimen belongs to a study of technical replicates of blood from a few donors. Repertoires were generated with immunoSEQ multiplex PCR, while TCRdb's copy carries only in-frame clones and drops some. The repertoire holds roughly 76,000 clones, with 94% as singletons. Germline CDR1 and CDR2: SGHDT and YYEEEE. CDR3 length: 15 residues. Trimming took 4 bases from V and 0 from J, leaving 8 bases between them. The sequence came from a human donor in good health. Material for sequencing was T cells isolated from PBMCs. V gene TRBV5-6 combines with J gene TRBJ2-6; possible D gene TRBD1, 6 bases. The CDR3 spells CASSLRGSGANVLTF. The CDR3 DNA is TGTGCCAGCAGCCTCAGGGGCTCTGGGGCCAACGTCCTGACTTTC. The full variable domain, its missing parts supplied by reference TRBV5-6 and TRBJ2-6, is DAGVTQSPTHLIKTRGQQVTLRCSPKSGHDTVSWYQQALGQGPQFIFQYYEEEERQRGNFPDRFSGHQFPNYSSELNVNALLLGDSALYLCASSLRGSGANVLTFGAGSRLTVL.